This T cell receptor beta chain was profiled in a study of PD-L1 blockade in urothelial cancer. The overall study: Intravenous atezolizumab, 1,200 mg every 3 weeks, was begun by patients in the mid-2010s. Of prior chemotherapy regimens, patients had received between 0 and 3. T cell content in blood samples showed a median of 141,255.

Generated by immunoSEQ multiplex PCR, the TCRdb table keeps only in-frame clones and is missing some. The profile shows 50,000 or so clones, roughly 86% of them singletons. The trim removed 4 bases at V and 6 bases at J, leaving 9 bases unmatched. The CDR3 is made up of 15 amino acids. CDR1 is SGHKS, CDR2 YYEKEE, per germline (reference sequence). As for time point: peripheral blood 6 weeks after treatment start. Sample numbers ranged from 1 to 8 per patient, encompassing pretreatment and on-treatment collections. The TCR was taken from a man aged 60-69 years with urothelial cancer. The rearrangement links TRBV5-5 to TRBJ2-2; TRBD1 matches at 7 bases. Sequencing was performed on PBMCs, taken around atezolizumab (anti-PD-L1) treatment. The CDR3 is CASSLTGPQAGELFF. In nucleotides, the CDR3 is TGTGCCAGCAGCCTGACAGGGCCCCAAGCCGGGGAGCTGTTTTTT.